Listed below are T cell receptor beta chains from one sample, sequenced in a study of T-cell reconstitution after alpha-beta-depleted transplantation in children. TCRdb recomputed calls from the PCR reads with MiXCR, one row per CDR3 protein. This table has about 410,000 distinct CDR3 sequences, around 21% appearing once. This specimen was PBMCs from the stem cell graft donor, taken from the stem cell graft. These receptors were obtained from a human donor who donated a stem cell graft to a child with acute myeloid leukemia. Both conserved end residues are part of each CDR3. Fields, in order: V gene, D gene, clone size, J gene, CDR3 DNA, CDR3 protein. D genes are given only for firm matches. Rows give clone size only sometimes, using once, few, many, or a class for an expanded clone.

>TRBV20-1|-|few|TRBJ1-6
TGCAGTGCTAGATGGCAGGGGAGGAATTCACCCCTCCACTTT
CSARWQGRNSPLHF
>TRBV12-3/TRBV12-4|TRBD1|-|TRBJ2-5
TGTGCCAGCAGTCCCTCAATCGGACAGGACGAGACCCAGTACTTC
CASSPSIGQDETQYF
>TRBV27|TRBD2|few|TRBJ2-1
TGTGCCAGCAGTTCAGCGGGAGGGCCCTACAATGAGCAGTTCTTC
CASSSAGGPYNEQFF
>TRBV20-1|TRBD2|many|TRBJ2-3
TGCAGTGCTAGAGGCCGGGGGACTAGTGGTTCGTCAGATACGCAGTATTTT
CSARGRGTSGSSDTQYF
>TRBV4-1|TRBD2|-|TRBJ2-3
TGCGCCAGCAGCCGAGTGCTAGCGGGCAGCGCAGATACGCAGTATTTT
CASSRVLAGSADTQYF
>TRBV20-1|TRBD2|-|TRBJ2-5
TGCAGTGCTAAGGGGCTAGCGGGAGGGCCCGGAGAGACCCAGTACTTC
CSAKGLAGGPGETQYF
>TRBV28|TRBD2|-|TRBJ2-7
TGTGCCAGCAGTTTACCCCGACTAGCGGGACCCTACGAGCAGTACTTC
CASSLPRLAGPYEQYF
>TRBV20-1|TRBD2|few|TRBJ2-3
TGCAGTGCTAGAGATCGTCGAGCGGGAGCATGGGATACGCAGTATTTT
CSARDRRAGAWDTQYF
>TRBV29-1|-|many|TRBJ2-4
TGCAGCGTTGAAGGGGGCGCGAACATTCAGTACTTC
CSVEGGANIQYF
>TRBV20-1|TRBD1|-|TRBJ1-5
TGCAGTGCCCGGGACAGGGAGGTAGGCAATCAGCCCCAGCATTTT
CSARDREVGNQPQHF
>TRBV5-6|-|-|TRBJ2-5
TGTGCCAGCAGCGGCCTTCTTGTAAAGACCCAGTACTTC
CASSGLLVKTQYF
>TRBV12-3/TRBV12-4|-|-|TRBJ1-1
TGTGCCAGCAGTTTAGCGCTGGCAGGGGAAGCTTTCTTT
CASSLALAGEAFF
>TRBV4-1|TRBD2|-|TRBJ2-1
TGCGCCAGCAGCCAAGATCCACTAGCGGAGTCTGAGCAGTTCTTC
CASSQDPLAESEQFF
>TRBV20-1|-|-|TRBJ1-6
TGCAGTGCTAGAGATGCTAGGGCAGGCCCTAATTCACCCCTCCACTTT
CSARDARAGPNSPLHF
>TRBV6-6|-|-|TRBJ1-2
TGTGCCAGCAGTTACGTAGACTATGGCTACACCTTC
CASSYVDYGYTF
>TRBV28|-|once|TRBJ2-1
TGTGCCAGCAGTTTTCGCGGGATCTCTTACAATGAGCAGTTCTTC
CASSFRGISYNEQFF
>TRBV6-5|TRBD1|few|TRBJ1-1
TGTGCCAGCAGTTACACAGGGGAGGACACTGAAGCTTTCTTT
CASSYTGEDTEAFF
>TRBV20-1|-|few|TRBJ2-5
TGCAGTGCTCAACCAGCGGGTGAGACCCAGTACTTC
CSAQPAGETQYF
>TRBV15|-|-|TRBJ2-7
TGTGCCACCAGCAGGGAGCGAGACACCTACGAGCAGTACTTC
CATSRERDTYEQYF
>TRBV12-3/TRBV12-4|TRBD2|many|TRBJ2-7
TGTGCCAGCAGTGGGACTAGCGGGTCCTACGAGCAGTACTTC
CASSGTSGSYEQYF
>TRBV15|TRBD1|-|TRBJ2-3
TGTGCCACCAGCATACAGGGGGATACGCAGTATTTT
CATSIQGDTQYF
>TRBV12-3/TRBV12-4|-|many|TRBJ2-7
TGTGCCAGCAGTTTAGTAGACGAGCAGTACTTC
CASSLVDEQYF
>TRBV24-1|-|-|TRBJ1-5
TGTGCCACCAGTGGGGGTGGCAATCAGCCCCAGCATTTT
CATSGGGNQPQHF
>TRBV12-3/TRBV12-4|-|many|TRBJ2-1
TGTGCCAGCAGCTACGAGGTGGCCGGTGAGCAGTTCTTC
CASSYEVAGEQFF
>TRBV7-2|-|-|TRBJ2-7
TGTGCCAGCAGCTTAGACCGCAGGGTCGTCTACGAGCAGTACTTC
CASSLDRRVVYEQYF
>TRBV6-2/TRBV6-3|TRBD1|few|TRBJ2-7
TGTGCCAGCAGTTGGAAAGTGACAGGGGCCATCTACGAGCAGTACTTC
CASSWKVTGAIYEQYF
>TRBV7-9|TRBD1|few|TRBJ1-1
TGTGCCAGCAGCCATGACCTAAACAGGGGCACTGAAGCTTTCTTT
CASSHDLNRGTEAFF
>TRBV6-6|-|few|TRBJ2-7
TGTGCCAGCAGTTACTCGGCCTACGAGCAGTACTTC
CASSYSAYEQYF
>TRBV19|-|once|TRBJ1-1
TGTGCCAGTAATAGGGGAGGCACGACGAACACTGAAGCTTTCTTT
CASNRGGTTNTEAFF
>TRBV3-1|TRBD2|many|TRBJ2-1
TGTGCCAGCAGCTTTAGCGGGAGGAAGTTGGATGAGCAGTTCTTC
CASSFSGRKLDEQFF
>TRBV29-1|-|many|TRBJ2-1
TGCAGCGTTCGGGGAACCGGGACCGAGTACAATGAGCAGTTCTTC
CSVRGTGTEYNEQFF
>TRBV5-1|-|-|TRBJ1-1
TGCGCCAGCAGCTCGGGGCTTCATTTGGGGAACACTGAAGCTTTCTTT
CASSSGLHLGNTEAFF
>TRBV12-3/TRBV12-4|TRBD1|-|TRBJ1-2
TGTGCCAGCAGTCCACAGGGGGGGTTTTATGGCTACACCTTC
CASSPQGGFYGYTF
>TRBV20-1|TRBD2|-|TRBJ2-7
TGCAGTGCCCAGGGAGCGGGTGGGCTAGCGGGAAACTACGAGCAGTACTTC
CSAQGAGGLAGNYEQYF
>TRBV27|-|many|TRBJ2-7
TGTGCCAGCAGTTTCTCACCTGGAGGGGGCGCTTTCTACGAGCAGTACTTC
CASSFSPGGGAFYEQYF